This TCR beta chain stems from a study of cytomegalovirus exposure and HLA in healthy donors. Findings and caveats of the study: Sequence variants that were highly shared formed a cluster that was likely a sequencing artifact. Later analysis suggested most CMV-associated TCR beta chains were HLA-restricted. Rare TCR sequences predominated, though certain public TCRs were found in many donors.

Of note for this clone: No antigen is known for it.

The V segment lost 5 bases and the J segment 5 bases; nucleotides outside the gene matches: 6. Germline V gives CDR1 SGHVT, CDR2 SQSDAQ. The CDR3 is 14 residues long. 60 Vbeta and 13 Jbeta primers were used in PCR. Assay used: immunoSEQ multiplex PCR; TCRdb lists only in-frame clones, some missing. The repertoire holds about 240,000 clones, with 70% to 90% as singletons. The chain couples TRBV7-4 to TRBJ2-1; 7 bases are a match to TRBD1. Sample: PBMCs. The TCR originated in a woman aged 55-70 years in good health and CMV-seropositive. The CDR3 reads CASSQGQRNNEQFF. As DNA, the CDR3 is TGTGCCAGCAGCCAGGGACAGAGAAACAATGAGCAGTTCTTC.